This T cell receptor beta chain derives from a study of shared clonotypes between healthy human individuals. Regarding the study as a whole: Sampling involved blood alone; tissue repertoires likely differ. Non-shared clonotypes showed lower generation probabilities than clonotypes common to all four donors.

To note about this clone: Its antigen is unknown.

The germline V gene encodes CDR1 SGHTA and CDR2 FQGTGA. CDR3 size: 14 residues. V was shortened by 3 bases and J by 5 bases, with 11 bases between the two germline ends. There were only Caucasian adults among the donors, and all lived in Nashville, Tennessee. TCRdb's copy holds only in-frame clones and misses some; the assay was immunoSEQ multiplex PCR. The repertoire holds roughly 700,000 clones, with around 74% as singletons. The TCR originated in a woman in her 30s in good health. The specimen was memory CD4+ T cells sorted from blood. As for subset: CD45RA-negative fraction. The chain combines TRBV7-3 with TRBJ2-1; D remains ambiguous. The CDR3 region has the DNA TGTGCCAGCAGCTTCAATAGCCGAGACAATGAGCAGTTCTTC. This encodes CASSFNSRDNEQFF.